A selection of T cell receptor beta chains follows, all from one sample in a study of blood T cell repertoires in COVID-19. Only in-frame clones appear in the TCRdb table, and some are missing; sequencing was by immunoSEQ multiplex PCR. The data show about 270,000 clones, with roughly 85% seen just once and 8.5% to 9.5% held by the top ten. Sequencing was performed on peripheral blood. All receptors derive from a woman aged 45-65 years who had recovered from COVID-19. Each CDR3 is given with its conserved first and last residue. The order of the fields is clone size, D gene, J gene, V gene, CDR3 DNA, CDR3 protein. A D gene is named only where the DNA matches it firmly. The size field is filled for only some rows; it gives once, few, many or a size class.

-,-,TRBJ2-7,TRBV4-3,TGCGCCAGCAGCCAAGATCTAGGCGGCTACGAGCAGTACTTC,CASSQDLGGYEQYF
-,-,TRBJ1-2,TRBV19,TGTGCCAGTAGTATAGCAGACCCGGGGGGCTACACCTTC,CASSIADPGGYTF
-,TRBD1,TRBJ2-7,TRBV10-3,TGTGCCATCAGTGAGCCGGGACAGGGGGCCGAGCAGTACTTC,CAISEPGQGAEQYF
-,-,TRBJ2-5,TRBV6-1,TGTGCCAGCAGTGAAATCGGTCCGCTGAGGGAGACCCAGTACTTC,CASSEIGPLRETQYF
-,TRBD2,TRBJ2-3,TRBV27,TGTGCCAGCAGTTTATCTAGCGGGAGGGCCTTAGATACGCAGTATTTT,CASSLSSGRALDTQYF
once,TRBD1,TRBJ2-7,TRBV6-5,TGTGCCAGTGTTCGGGGACAGTCCTACGAGCAGTACTTC,CASVRGQSYEQYF
-,-,TRBJ1-1,TRBV7-2,TGTGCCAGCAGCTTTGCAGGGAACACTGAAGCTTTCTTT,CASSFAGNTEAFF
-,TRBD2,TRBJ2-7,TRBV3-1/TRBV3-2,TGTGCCAGCAGCCCAGGACTAGCGGGCTACGAGCAGTACTTC,CASSPGLAGYEQYF
-,-,TRBJ1-5,TRBV28,TGTGCCAGCAGTTACGTAGGGGGACAGCCCCAGCATTTT,CASSYVGGQPQHF
-,-,TRBJ2-7,TRBV18,TGTGCCAGCTCACCGCCCAGAGGGGGGGCGATAGAGCAGTACTTC,CASSPPRGGAIEQYF
-,-,TRBJ1-2,TRBV28,TGTGCCAGCAGTTCAAAGGACAGCTCTAACTATGGCTACACCTTC,CASSSKDSSNYGYTF
-,TRBD1,TRBJ2-7,TRBV18,TGTGCCAGCTCAGAGACAGGGAACTCCTACGAGCAGTACTTC,CASSETGNSYEQYF
-,TRBD1,TRBJ1-1,TRBV28,TGTGCCAGCCCGGGACAGGGGGGCACTGAAGCTTTCTTT,CASPGQGGTEAFF
-,TRBD1,TRBJ2-5,TRBV19,TGTGCCAGTACCAGAAGGGGACAGGTTCAAGAGACCCAGTACTTC,CASTRRGQVQETQYF
few,TRBD1,TRBJ1-6,TRBV9,TGTGCCAGCAGCGTAGGCCCGACAGGGGGGAGCTCCTATAATTCACCCCTCCACTTT,CASSVGPTGGSSYNSPLHF
-,-,TRBJ2-2,TRBV5-1,TGCGCCAGCAGCTTGGACACCTCCACCGGGGAGCTGTTTTTT,CASSLDTSTGELFF
-,-,TRBJ2-5,TRBV7-6,TGTGCCAGCAGCTTAAAGTTAGTCCAAGGGGGGACCCAGTACTTC,CASSLKLVQGGTQYF
few,TRBD2,TRBJ2-3,TRBV28,TGTGCCAGCTCTTCGGGACTAGCGGGAGAAGTCGATACGCAGTATTTT,CASSSGLAGEVDTQYF
-,TRBD2,TRBJ2-6,TRBV10-3,TGTGCCATCACCCCGCAAAAGACGTGGACTAGCGGGAGTGCTTCTGGGGCCAACGTCCTGACTTTC,CAITPQKTWTSGSASGANVLTF
-,TRBD2,TRBJ2-7,TRBV28,TGTGCCAGCAGTGCCGCCCCTTCTAGCGGGGGGACCCTAACCTACGAGCAGTACTTC,CASSAAPSSGGTLTYEQYF
-,-,TRBJ1-4,TRBV15,TGTGCCACCAGCCGAGGACAGCAGTCAACTAATGAAAAACTGTTTTTT,CATSRGQQSTNEKLFF
-,-,TRBJ2-5,TRBV7-2,TGTGCCAGCAGTACGGGGGGCCCCCAAGAGACCCAGTACTTC,CASSTGGPQETQYF
-,-,TRBJ2-7,TRBV5-5,TGTGCCAGCTCAGGACAGTCCTACGAGCAGTACTTC,CASSGQSYEQYF
-,-,TRBJ2-2,TRBV6-2/TRBV6-3,TGTGCCAGCAGTTACTTGAGGCGGAGGGACACCGGGGAGCTGTTTTTT,CASSYLRRRDTGELFF
-,TRBD1,TRBJ1-2,TRBV4-3,TGCGCCAGCAGCCAAGACGCAGGGGGCATATATGGCTACACCTTC,CASSQDAGGIYGYTF
-,TRBD1,TRBJ1-2,TRBV7-6,TGTGCCAGCAGCTCACAACTGACAGGGGGCGCAAACTATGGCTACACCTTC,CASSSQLTGGANYGYTF
-,-,TRBJ1-2,TRBV7-9,TGTGCCAGCAGCTTAGGACAGAGCTATGGCTACACCTTC,CASSLGQSYGYTF
once,-,TRBJ2-3,TRBV6-2/TRBV6-3,TGTGCCAGCAGTTACCTTAGGGAGCCAGATACGCAGTATTTT,CASSYLREPDTQYF
-,TRBD1,TRBJ1-2,TRBV27,TGTGCCAGCAGCCAGGGGGATTATGGCTACACCTTC,CASSQGDYGYTF
once,-,TRBJ2-3,TRBV7-2,TGTGCCAGCAGCTCCATCTCCGCGGCTACAGATACGCAGTATTTT,CASSSISAATDTQYF
-,-,TRBJ2-2,TRBV19,TGTGCCAGTAGTATCCCAGGCTACACCGGGGAGCTGTTTTTT,CASSIPGYTGELFF
-,TRBD1,TRBJ1-3,TRBV4-1,TGCGCCAGCAGCCAAGAAGGGGGACAGGGAAGAGGAAACACCATATATTTT,CASSQEGGQGRGNTIYF
-,-,TRBJ1-2,TRBV27,TGTGCCAGCAGTGTCCGGGAGGCAGCACGGGGCGGCTACACCTTC,CASSVREAARGGYTF
-,TRBD1,TRBJ1-5,TRBV29-1,TGCAGCGTTGCGACCGGGACAGGGTCTCAGCCCCAGCATTTT,CSVATGTGSQPQHF
few,-,TRBJ1-1,TRBV5-1,TGCGCCAGCAGCTTGACCGCGGGGATGAACACTGAAGCTTTCTTT,CASSLTAGMNTEAFF
-,-,TRBJ1-1,TRBV7-2,TGTGCCAGCAGCTTAGGCTTAGTGAACACTGAAGCTTTCTTT,CASSLGLVNTEAFF
once,TRBD2,TRBJ2-3,TRBV6-5,TGTGCCAATTTTAGCGGGGGGGCCGCTGATACGCAGTATTTT,CANFSGGAADTQYF
-,TRBD1,TRBJ2-3,TRBV28,TGTGCCAGCAGTTCCCCCCCCGGGACAGGGGAAGGTCATACGCAGTATTTT,CASSSPPGTGEGHTQYF
-,-,TRBJ1-2,TRBV29-1,TGCAGCGTTGGGGCAGGGCTAGGCTACACCTTC,CSVGAGLGYTF
once,TRBD1,TRBJ1-2,TRBV29-1,TGCAGCGTTGAAACAGGGGGATTGGATGGCTACACCTTC,CSVETGGLDGYTF
once,-,TRBJ1-5,TRBV6-5,TGTGCCAGCAGTCAGAACAGGGGCAATCAGCCCCAGCATTTT,CASSQNRGNQPQHF
-,TRBD1,TRBJ1-1,TRBV7-2,TGTGCCAGCAGCTCCGTCCCGGGACAGGGTTGGGGCACTGAAGCTTTCTTT,CASSSVPGQGWGTEAFF
-,TRBD1,TRBJ2-2,TRBV7-6,TGTGCCAGCAGCCCGGGGGGGACAGGGGCGTTCGTTACCGGGGAGCTGTTTTTT,CASSPGGTGAFVTGELFF
-,-,TRBJ1-5,TRBV2,TGTGCCAGCAACGATGCCCCAGGACGAGCCCTACGGGGGTCCAATCAGCCCCAGCATTTT,CASNDAPGRALRGSNQPQHF
-,TRBD1,TRBJ1-4,TRBV11-2,TGTGCCAGCAGCCCCACAGGGGGCATAGAAAAACTGTTTTTT,CASSPTGGIEKLFF
-,TRBD1,TRBJ1-4,TRBV28,TGTGCCAGCAAGGGGGGACAGGGGAATGAAAAACTGTTTTTT,CASKGGQGNEKLFF
-,TRBD1,TRBJ1-2,TRBV28,TGTGCCAGCAGTTCCACGAACAGGGGGCCCGGCTACACCTTC,CASSSTNRGPGYTF
-,-,TRBJ2-7,TRBV27,TGTGCCAGCAGTTACAGGGAGGGGGGCGAGCAGTACTTC,CASSYREGGEQYF
-,-,TRBJ2-7,TRBV30,TGTGCCTGGAGTCCCCCGGTGGCAGGGCCCTCCTACGAGCAGTACTTC,CAWSPPVAGPSYEQYF
-,TRBD1,TRBJ2-3,TRBV2,TGTGCCAGCCTGGGACAGGGGGGTGCAGATACGCAGTATTTT,CASLGQGGADTQYF
-,-,TRBJ2-1,TRBV27,TGTGCCAGCAAGGGGGGGAACAACAATGAGCAGTTCTTC,CASKGGNNNEQFF
-,TRBD2,TRBJ2-5,TRBV27,TGTGCCAGCAGTTTGTGGACTAGCGGGAGGTTAGAAGAGACCCAGTACTTC,CASSLWTSGRLEETQYF
-,TRBD1,TRBJ2-3,TRBV25-1,TGTGCCAGCAGTGACCACGGGACAGGCGCTACAGATACGCAGTATTTT,CASSDHGTGATDTQYF
few,TRBD1,TRBJ2-7,TRBV7-9,TGTGCCAGCAGCGGACAGGGGGCGCGGTCTCGCGAGCAGTACTTC,CASSGQGARSREQYF